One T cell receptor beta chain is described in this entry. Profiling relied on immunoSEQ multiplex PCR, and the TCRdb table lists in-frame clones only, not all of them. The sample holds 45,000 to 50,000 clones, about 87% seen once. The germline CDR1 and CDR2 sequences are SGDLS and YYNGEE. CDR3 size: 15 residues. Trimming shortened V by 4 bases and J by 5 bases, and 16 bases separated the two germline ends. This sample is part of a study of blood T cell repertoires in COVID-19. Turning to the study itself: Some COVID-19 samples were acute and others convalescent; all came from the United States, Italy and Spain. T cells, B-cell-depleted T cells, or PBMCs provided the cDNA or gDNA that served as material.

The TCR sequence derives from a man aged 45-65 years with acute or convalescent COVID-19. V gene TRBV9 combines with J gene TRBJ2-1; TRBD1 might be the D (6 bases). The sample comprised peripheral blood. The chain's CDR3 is CASSITGTPNNEQFF. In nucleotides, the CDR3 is TGTGCCAGCAGCATAACCGGGACACCGAACAATGAGCAGTTCTTC.